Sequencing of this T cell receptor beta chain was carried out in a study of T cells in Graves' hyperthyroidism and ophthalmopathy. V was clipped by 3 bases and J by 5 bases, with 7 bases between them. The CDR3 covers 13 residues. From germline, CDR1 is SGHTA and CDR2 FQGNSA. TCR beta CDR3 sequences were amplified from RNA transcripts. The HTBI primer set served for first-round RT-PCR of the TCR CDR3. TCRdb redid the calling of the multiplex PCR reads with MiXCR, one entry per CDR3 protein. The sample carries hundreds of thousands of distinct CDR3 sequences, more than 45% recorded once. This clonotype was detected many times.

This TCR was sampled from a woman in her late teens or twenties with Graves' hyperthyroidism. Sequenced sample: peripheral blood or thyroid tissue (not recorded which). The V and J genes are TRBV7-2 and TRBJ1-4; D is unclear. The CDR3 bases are TGTGCCAGCAGCTTCGGCCTAAATGAAAAACTGTTTTTT. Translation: CASSFGLNEKLFF.